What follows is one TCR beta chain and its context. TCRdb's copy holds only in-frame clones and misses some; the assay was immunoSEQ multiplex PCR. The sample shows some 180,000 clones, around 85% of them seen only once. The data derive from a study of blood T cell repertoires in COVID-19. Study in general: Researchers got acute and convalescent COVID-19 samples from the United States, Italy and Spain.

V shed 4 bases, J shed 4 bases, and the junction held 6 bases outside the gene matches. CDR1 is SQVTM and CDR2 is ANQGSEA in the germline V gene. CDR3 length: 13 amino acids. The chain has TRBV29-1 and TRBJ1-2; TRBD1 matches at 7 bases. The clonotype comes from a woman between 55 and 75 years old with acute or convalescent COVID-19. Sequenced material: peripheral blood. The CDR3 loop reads CSVVGGAVYGYTF. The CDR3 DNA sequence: TGCAGCGTTGTAGGGGGCGCCGTCTATGGCTACACCTTC.